This T cell receptor (beta chain) was recovered during a study of T cells and Merkel cell carcinoma outcomes. Regarding the study as a whole: Merkel cell carcinoma outcomes were reportedly predicted by repertoire and T-cell density.

Data came from immunoSEQ multiplex PCR; TCRdb stores just in-frame clones and leaves some out. The sample holds about 3,000 clones, approximately 95% seen once. Only one count was recorded for this clone. Its antigen is unknown. The CDR3 runs 17 residues. J gave up 2 bases and V 1 base, and 5 bases lay outside the gene matches. Looked up from germline, CDR1 is LGHNA and CDR2 is YSLEER. V is TRBV4-3 and J is TRBJ2-4, with TRBD2 identical over 10 bases. This receptor was taken from a human donor with Merkel cell carcinoma. The sequenced sample was tumor tissue from Merkel cell carcinoma. The CDR3 nucleotides are TGCGCCAGCAGCCAAGGCTCTAGCGGGAGTTCCAAAAACATTCAGTACTTC. Translation: CASSQGSSGSSKNIQYF.